The sequence of this T cell receptor (beta chain) was determined in a study of cytomegalovirus exposure and HLA in healthy donors. Measured with immunoSEQ multiplex PCR; TCRdb has only the in-frame clones, and not every one. Of 70,000 or so clones detected, 94% appear once; the ten largest clones hold approximately 2.1%. Study conclusions and caveats: Accounts indicate the classifier identified cytomegalovirus status with strong specificity and sensitivity. 150 or so TCR beta chains were listed as cytomegalovirus-associated. That first-cohort TCR clusters tended to co-occur in the 100 to 150 validation repertoires was found in a later analysis.

Note on this clone: Its specificity is not known.

The sequenced sample consisted of PBMCs. This TCR came from a woman aged 18-29 years in good health and CMV-seropositive.

Here the CDR3 DNA reads TGTGCCAGCAGCGTAGAGTCTAGCGGTACCCCAAGGGAGACCCAGTACTTC. Translated: CASSVESSGTPRETQYF. This chain joins TRBV9 and TRBJ2-5, with 7 bases lining up with TRBD2. The V gene's germline CDR1 is SGDLS and CDR2 YYNGEE. Germline trimming cut 0 bases from V and 5 bases from J; bases unmatched to any gene: 13. CDR3 length: 17 residues.